This TCR beta chain appears in the sequencing data of a study of blood T cells in healthy people across ages. Study outcomes and limitations: Considered underestimates were the diversity estimates obtained from one million T cells.

The second PCR ran roughly 6 to 11 cycles with a sample-barcoded 5' primer and J-beta primers. TCRdb used MiXCR to reprocess the 5' RACE reads, holding one entry per CDR3 protein. The table lists around 800,000 distinct CDR3 sequences, 20% to 30% of them singletons. On this clonotype itself: Its target is unknown.

V lost 7 bases, J lost 3 bases, and 12 bases stayed unmatched. CDR3 size: 14 residues. CDR1 and CDR2 from the germline V gene are DFQATT and SNEGSKA (reference sequence). This same sample was also part of a study on T cells of mothers and their children. From that paper: Researchers report slightly higher, though non-significant, overlap in related mother-child pairs than in unrelated pairs. T cell clones that were persistent and microchimeric went undetected.

The chain is built from TRBV20-1 and TRBJ2-7, with 7 bases lining up with TRBD2. Sequenced: blood. The receptor's source is a boy aged 5-17 years in good health. The CDR3 protein is CSVQPRTRDYEQYF. CDR3 DNA sequence: TGCAGTGTCCAGCCCCGGACTAGGGACTACGAGCAGTACTTC.